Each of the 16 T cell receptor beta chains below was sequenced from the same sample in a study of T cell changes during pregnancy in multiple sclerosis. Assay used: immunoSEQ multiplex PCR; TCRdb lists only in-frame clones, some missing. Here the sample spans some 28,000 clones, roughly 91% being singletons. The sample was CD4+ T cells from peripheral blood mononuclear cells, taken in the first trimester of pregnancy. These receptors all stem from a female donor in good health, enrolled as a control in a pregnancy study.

As DNA, the CDR3 is TGTGCCAGCAGCCTTGGACTAGCGGGGTCAGGCGAGCAGTTCTTC. The encoded protein is CASSLGLAGSGEQFF. The chain links TRBV6-5 to TRBJ2-1; TRBD2 matches at 12 bases. Trimming removed 6 bases from V and 10 bases from J; junction bases left unmatched: 10. Germline assignment: CDR1 MNHEY and CDR2 SVGAGI. CDR3 length: 15 residues.

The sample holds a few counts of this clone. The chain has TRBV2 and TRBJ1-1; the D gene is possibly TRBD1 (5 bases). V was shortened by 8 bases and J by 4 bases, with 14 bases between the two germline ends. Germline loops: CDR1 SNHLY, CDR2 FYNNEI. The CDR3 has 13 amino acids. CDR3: CASLAVRGTEAFF. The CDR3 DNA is TGTGCCAGCCTCGCAGTTAGGGGCACTGAAGCTTTCTTT.

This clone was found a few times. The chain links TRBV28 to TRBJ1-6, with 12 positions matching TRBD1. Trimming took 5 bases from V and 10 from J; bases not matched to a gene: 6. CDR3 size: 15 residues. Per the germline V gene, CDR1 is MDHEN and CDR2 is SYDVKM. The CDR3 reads CASSRGTGGGSPLHF. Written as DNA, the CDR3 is TGTGCCAGCAGTCGAGGGACAGGGGGCGGATCACCCCTCCACTTT.

The CDR3 DNA follows: TGTGCCAGCACGGGTGGGGACAATTATAATTCACCCCTCCACTTT. Its translation: CASTGGDNYNSPLHF. The chain couples TRBV28 to TRBJ1-6; maybe TRBD1 (6 bases). CDR1 is MDHEN, CDR2 SYDVKM, per germline. The CDR3 sequence is 15 residues long. V was shortened by 7 bases and J by 4 bases, with 14 bases between the two germline ends.

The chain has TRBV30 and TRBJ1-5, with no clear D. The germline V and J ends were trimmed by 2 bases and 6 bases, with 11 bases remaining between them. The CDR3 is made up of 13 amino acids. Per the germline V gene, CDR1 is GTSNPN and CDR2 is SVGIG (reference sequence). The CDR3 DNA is TGTGCCTGGAGTAAGTGGGCGGGTCAGCCCCAGCATTTT. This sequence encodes CAWSKWAGQPQHF.

The CDR3 region is CASSFGDRGLSIQYF. CDR3 nucleotide sequence: TGTGCCAGCAGTTTCGGCGACAGGGGTTTAAGCATTCAGTACTTC. V is TRBV28 and J is TRBJ2-4, with 8 bases matching TRBD1. V trimming: 3 bases; J trimming: 9 bases; junction bases outside the gene matches: 10. Germline lookup yields CDR1 MDHEN and CDR2 SYDVKM. The CDR3 totals 15 residues. Full variable domain (rest looked up from reference TRBV28 and TRBJ2-4): DVKVTQSSRYLVKRTGEKVFLECVQDMDHENMFWYRQDPGLGLRLIYFSYDVKMKEKGDIPEGYSVSREKKERFSLILESASTNQTSMYLCASSFGDRGLSIQYFGAGTRLSVL.

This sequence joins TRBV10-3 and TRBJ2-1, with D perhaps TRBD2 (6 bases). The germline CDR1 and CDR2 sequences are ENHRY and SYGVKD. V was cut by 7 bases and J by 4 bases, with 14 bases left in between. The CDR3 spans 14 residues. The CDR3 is CAITGGGTYNEQFF. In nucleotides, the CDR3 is TGTGCCATCACCGGCGGCGGGACTTACAATGAGCAGTTCTTC.

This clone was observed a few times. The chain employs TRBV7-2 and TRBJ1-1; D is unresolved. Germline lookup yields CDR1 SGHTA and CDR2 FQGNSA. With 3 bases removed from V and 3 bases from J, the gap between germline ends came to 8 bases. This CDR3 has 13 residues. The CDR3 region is CASSLGRYTEAFF. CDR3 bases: TGTGCCAGCAGCTTGGGGAGGTACACTGAAGCTTTCTTT.

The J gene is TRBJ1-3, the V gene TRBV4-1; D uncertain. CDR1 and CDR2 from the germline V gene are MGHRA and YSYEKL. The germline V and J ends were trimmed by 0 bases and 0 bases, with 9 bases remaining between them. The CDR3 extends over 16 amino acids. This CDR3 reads CASSQEAGDSGNTIYF. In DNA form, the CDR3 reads TGCGCCAGCAGCCAAGAGGCGGGAGACTCTGGAAACACCATATATTTT.

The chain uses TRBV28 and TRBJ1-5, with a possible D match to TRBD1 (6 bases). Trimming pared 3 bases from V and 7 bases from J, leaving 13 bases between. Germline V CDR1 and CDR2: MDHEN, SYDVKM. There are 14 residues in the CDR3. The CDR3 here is CASSLSNREQPQHF. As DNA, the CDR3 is TGTGCCAGCAGTTTGTCGAACAGGGAACAGCCCCAGCATTTT.

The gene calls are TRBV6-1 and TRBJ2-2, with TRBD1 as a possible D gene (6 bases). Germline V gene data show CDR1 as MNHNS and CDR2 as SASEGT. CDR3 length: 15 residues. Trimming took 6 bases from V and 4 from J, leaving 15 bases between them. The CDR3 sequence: CASRGAARGTGELFF. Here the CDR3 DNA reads TGTGCCAGCAGGGGGGCCGCTCGAGGCACCGGGGAGCTGTTTTTT.

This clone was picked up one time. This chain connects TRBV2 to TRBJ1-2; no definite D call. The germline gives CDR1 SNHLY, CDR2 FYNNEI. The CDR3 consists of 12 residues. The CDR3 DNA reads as TGTGCTACGGGAGTGGGGATTGGGGGCTACACCTTC. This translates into CATGVGIGGYTF.

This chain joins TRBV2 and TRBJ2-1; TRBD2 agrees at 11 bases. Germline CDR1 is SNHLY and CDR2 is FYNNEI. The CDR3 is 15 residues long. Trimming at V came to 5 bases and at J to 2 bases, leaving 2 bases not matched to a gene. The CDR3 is CASSRLAGTYNEQFF. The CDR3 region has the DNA TGTGCCAGCAGTAGACTAGCGGGGACCTACAATGAGCAGTTCTTC.

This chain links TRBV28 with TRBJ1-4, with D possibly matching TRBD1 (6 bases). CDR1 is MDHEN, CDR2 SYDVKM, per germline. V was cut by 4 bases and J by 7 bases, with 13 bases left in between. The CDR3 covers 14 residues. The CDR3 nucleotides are TGTGCCAGCAGTTGGGTGGGGACATCTGAAAAACTGTTTTTT. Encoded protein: CASSWVGTSEKLFF.

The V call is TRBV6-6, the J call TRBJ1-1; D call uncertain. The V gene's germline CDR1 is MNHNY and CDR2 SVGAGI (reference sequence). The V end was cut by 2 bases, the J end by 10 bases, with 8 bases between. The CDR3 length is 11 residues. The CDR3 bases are TGTGCCAGCAGTTACAACAGCGGAGCTTTCTTT. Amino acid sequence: CASSYNSGAFF.

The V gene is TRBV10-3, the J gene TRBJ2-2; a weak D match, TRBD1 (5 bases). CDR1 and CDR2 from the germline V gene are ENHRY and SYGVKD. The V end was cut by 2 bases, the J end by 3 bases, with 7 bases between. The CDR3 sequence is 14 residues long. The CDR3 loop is CAISERGDTGELFF. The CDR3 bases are TGTGCCATCAGTGAGAGGGGCGACACCGGGGAGCTGTTTTTT.